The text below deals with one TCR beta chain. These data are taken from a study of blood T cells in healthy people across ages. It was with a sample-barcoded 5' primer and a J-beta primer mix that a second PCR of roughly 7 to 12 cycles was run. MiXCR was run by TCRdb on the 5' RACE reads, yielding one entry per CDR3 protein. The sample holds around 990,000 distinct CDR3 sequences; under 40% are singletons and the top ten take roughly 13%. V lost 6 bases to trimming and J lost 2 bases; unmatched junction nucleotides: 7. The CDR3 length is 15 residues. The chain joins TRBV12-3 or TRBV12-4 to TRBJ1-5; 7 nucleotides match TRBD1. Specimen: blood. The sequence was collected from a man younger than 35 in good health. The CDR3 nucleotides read TGTGCCAGCAGCCTACAGGGGTCCCGCAATCAGCCCCAGCATTTT. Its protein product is CASSLQGSRNQPQHF.